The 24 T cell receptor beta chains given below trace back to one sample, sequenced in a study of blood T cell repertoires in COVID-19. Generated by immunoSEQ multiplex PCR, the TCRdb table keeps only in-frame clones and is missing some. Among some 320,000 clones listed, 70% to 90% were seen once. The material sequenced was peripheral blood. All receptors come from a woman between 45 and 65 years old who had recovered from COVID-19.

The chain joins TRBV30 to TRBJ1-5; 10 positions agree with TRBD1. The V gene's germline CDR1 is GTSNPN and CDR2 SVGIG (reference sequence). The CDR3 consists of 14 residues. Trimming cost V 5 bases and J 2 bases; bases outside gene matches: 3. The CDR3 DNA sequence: TGTGCCTGGGCCGGGACAGGGGGCAATCAGCCCCAGCATTTT. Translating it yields CAWAGTGGNQPQHF.

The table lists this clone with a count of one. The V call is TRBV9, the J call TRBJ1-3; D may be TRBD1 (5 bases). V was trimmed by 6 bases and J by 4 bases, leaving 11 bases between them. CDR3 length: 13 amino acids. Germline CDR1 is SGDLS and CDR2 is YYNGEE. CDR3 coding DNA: TGTGCCAGCAAGGCAGGGTTGGGAAACACCATATATTTT. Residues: CASKAGLGNTIYF.

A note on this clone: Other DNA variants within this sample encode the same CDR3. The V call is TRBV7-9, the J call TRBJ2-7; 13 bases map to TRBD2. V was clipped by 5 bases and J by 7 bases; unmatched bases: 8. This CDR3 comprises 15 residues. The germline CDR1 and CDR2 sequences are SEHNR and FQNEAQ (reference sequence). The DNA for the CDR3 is TGTGCCAGCAGCCCCGGACTAGCGGGAGCGGGTGAGCAGTACTTC. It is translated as CASSPGLAGAGEQYF.

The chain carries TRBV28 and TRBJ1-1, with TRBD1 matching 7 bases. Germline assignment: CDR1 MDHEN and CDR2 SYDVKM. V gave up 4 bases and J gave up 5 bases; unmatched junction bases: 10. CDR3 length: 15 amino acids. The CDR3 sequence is CASSSYRGRGTEAFF. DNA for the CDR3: TGTGCCAGCAGTTCATACAGGGGCCGGGGGACTGAAGCTTTCTTT.

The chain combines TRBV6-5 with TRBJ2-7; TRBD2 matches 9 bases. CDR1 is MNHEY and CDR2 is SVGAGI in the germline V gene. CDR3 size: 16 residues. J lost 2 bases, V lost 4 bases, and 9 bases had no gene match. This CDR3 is CASSSPLAGGAYEQYF. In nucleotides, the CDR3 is TGTGCCAGCAGTTCACCTCTGGCGGGAGGGGCCTACGAGCAGTACTTC.

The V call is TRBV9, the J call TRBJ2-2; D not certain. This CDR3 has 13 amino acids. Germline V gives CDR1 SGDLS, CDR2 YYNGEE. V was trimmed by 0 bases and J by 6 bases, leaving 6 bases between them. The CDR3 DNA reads TGTGCCAGCAGCGTAGGAGGCCCCGGGGAGCTGTTTTTT. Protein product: CASSVGGPGELFF.

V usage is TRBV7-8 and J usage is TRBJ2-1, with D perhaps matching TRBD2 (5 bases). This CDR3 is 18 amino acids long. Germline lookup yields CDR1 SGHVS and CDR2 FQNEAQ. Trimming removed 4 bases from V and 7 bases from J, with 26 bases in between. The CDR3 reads CASSSNRLRGPPGNEQFF. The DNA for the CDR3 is TGTGCCAGCAGCTCGAACCGGCTCCGTGGGCCACCGGGAAATGAGCAGTTCTTC.

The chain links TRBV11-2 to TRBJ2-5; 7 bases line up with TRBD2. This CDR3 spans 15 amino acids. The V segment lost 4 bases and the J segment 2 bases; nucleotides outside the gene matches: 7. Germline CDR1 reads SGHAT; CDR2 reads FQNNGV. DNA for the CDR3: TGTGCCAGCAGCTGGGGGGGGACGATTCAAGAGACCCAGTACTTC. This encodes CASSWGGTIQETQYF.

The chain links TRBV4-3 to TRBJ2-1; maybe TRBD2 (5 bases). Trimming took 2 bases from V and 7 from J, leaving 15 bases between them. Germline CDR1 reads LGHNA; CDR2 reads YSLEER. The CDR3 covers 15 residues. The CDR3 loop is CASSQLAGLNNEQFF. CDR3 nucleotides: TGCGCCAGCAGCCAACTCGCGGGTTTAAATAATGAGCAGTTCTTC.

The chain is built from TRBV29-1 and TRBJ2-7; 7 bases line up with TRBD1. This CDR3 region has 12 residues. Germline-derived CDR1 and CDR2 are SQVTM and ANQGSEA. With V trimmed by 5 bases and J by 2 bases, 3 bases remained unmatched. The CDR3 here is CSVHRGPYEQYF. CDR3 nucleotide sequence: TGCAGCGTTCACAGGGGACCCTACGAGCAGTACTTC.

CDR3 bases: TGTGCCAGCAGCCCCTCTCGCGGGAGCTCCTACGAGCAGTACTTC. Residues: CASSPSRGSSYEQYF. This sequence joins TRBV4-2 and TRBJ2-7, with 7 bases matching TRBD2. The trim removed 4 bases at V and 0 bases at J, leaving 6 bases unmatched. The germline gives CDR1 LGHNA, CDR2 YNFKEQ. This CDR3 region has 15 residues.

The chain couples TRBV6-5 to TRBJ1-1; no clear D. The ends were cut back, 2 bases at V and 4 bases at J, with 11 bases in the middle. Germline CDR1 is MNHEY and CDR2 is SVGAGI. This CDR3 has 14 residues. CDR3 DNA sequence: TGTGCCAGCAGTTACAACCAGGCGGGCACTGAAGCTTTCTTT. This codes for CASSYNQAGTEAFF.

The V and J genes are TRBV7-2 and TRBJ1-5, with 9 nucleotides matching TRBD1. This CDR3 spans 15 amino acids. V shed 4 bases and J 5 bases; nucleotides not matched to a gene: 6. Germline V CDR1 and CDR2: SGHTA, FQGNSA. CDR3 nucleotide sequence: TGTGCCAGCAGCTCGGGACAGGGATACCATCAGCCCCAGCATTTT. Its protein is CASSSGQGYHQPQHF.

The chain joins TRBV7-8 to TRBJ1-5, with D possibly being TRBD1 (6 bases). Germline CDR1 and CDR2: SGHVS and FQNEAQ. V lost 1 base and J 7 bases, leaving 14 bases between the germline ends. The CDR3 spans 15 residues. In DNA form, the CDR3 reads TGTGCCAGCAGCTTAGGTCCAGGGGAAAGGCAGCCCCAGCATTTT. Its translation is CASSLGPGERQPQHF. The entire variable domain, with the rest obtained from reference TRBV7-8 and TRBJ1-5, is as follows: GAGVSQSPRYKVAKRGQDVALRCDPISGHVSLFWYQQALGQGPEFLTYFQNEAQLDKSGLPSDRFFAERPEGSVSTLKIQRTQQEDSAVYLCASSLGPGERQPQHFGDGTRLSIL.

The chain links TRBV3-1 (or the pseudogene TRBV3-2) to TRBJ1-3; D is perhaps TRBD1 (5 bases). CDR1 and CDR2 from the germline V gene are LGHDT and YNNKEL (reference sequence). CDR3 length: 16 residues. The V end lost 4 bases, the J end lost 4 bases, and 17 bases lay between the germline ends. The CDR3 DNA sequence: TGTGCCAGCAGCCCCCAGGGCAGGGTCACCGGAAACACCATATATTTT. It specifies CASSPQGRVTGNTIYF.

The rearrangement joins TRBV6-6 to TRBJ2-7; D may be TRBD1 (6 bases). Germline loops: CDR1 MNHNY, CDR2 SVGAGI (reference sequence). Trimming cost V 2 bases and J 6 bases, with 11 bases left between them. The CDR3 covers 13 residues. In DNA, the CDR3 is TGTGCCAGCAGTTACCCAACAGGGTCCGAGCAGTACTTC. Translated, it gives CASSYPTGSEQYF.

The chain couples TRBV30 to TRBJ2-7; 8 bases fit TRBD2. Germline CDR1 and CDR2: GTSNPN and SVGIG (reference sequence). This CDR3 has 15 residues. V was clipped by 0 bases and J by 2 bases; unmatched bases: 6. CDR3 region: CAWSVFSGATYEQYF. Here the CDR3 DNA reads TGTGCCTGGAGTGTATTTAGCGGGGCGACCTACGAGCAGTACTTC.

The DNA for the CDR3 is TGTGCCAGCGGACAGAGTAAAAATGAAAAACTGTTTTTT. It translates to CASGQSKNEKLFF. The gene calls are TRBV18 and TRBJ1-4, with a tentative D call TRBD1 (6 bases). The germline gives CDR1 KGHSH, CDR2 LQKENI. The CDR3 is 13 amino acids. V was shortened by 8 bases and J by 5 bases, with 12 bases between the two germline ends.

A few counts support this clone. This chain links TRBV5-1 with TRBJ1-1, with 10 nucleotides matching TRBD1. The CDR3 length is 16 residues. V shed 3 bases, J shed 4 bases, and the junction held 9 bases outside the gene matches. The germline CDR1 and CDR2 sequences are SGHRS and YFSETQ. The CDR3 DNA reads TGCGCCAGCAGCTCCTCGGGACAGGGGCAATTCACTGAAGCTTTCTTT. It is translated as CASSSSGQGQFTEAFF.

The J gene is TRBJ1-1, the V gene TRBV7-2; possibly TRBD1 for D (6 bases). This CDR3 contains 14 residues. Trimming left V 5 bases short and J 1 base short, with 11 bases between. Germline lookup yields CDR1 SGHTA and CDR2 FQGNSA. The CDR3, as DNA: TGTGCCAGCAGCATCCGGACAGAGAACACTGAAGCTTTCTTT. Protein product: CASSIRTENTEAFF.

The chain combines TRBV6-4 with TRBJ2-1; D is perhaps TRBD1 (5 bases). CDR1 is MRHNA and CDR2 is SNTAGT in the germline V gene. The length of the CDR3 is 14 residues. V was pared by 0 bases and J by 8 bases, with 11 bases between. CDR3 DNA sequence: TGTGCCAGCAGTGACTCGACTTGGGGCCATGAGCAGTTCTTC. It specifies CASSDSTWGHEQFF.

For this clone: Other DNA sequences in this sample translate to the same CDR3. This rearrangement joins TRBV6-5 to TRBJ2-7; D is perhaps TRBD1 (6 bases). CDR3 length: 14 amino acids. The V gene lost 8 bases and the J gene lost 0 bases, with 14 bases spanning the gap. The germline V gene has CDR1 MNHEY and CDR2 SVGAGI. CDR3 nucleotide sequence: TGTGCCAGCTCGAGAACAGGGAGCTCCTACGAGCAGTACTTC. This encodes CASSRTGSSYEQYF.

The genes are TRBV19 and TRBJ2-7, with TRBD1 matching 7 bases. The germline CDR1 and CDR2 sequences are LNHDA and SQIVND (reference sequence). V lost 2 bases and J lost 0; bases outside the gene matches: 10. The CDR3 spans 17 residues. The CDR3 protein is CASSIRASQGDSYEQYF. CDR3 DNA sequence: TGTGCCAGTAGTATAAGGGCGAGTCAGGGGGACTCCTACGAGCAGTACTTC. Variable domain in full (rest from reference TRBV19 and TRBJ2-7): DGGITQSPKYLFRKEGQNVTLSCEQNLNHDAMYWYRQDPGQGLRLIYYSQIVNDFQKGDIAEGYSVSREKKESFPLTVTSAQKNPTAFYLCASSIRASQGDSYEQYFGPGTRLTVT.

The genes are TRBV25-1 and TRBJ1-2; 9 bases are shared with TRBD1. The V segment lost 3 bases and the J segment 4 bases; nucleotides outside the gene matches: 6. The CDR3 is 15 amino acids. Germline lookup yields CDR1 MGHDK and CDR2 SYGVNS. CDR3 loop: CASSEGTGTIYGYTF. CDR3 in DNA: TGTGCCAGCAGTGAGGGGACAGGGACTATCTATGGCTACACCTTC.